One and the same sample provided the 8 T cell receptor beta chains below, sequenced in a study of Graves' ophthalmopathy and Graves' hyperthyroidism. For repertoire sequencing, the TCR beta CDR3 regions were amplified from RNA transcripts. The workflow started with a first-round RT-PCR run with HTBI primers and then moved on to a second-round multiplex PCR. TCRdb reanalysed the multiplex PCR reads using MiXCR and keeps one entry per CDR3 protein. The table includes over 650,000 distinct CDR3 sequences, under 50% detected once. The sequenced sample consisted of peripheral blood. The receptors were sampled from an adult man with Graves' ophthalmopathy.

This clonotype was detected ten times or more. The chain's CDR3 is CASKRAGDYGYTF. The DNA of the CDR3 is TGTGCCAGTAAAAGGGCAGGAGACTATGGCTACACCTTC. V is TRBV19 and J is TRBJ1-2; D remains unclear. The V gene lost 7 bases and the J gene lost 3 bases, with 12 bases spanning the gap. From germline, CDR1 is LNHDA and CDR2 SQIVND (reference sequence). The CDR3 loop spans 13 amino acids.

The chain combines TRBV12-3 or TRBV12-4 with TRBJ2-5; tentatively, D is TRBD2 (5 bases). Trimming shortened V by 3 bases and J by 5 bases, and 13 bases separated the two germline ends. The CDR3 is 14 amino acids. The DNA for the CDR3 is TGTGCCAGCAGTTTTGAGGGAAATTATGAGACCCAGTACTTC. Translated, it gives CASSFEGNYETQYF.

As regards this clonotype: This may come from a read error, since a much larger clone is one base off. V gene TRBV4-1 combines with J gene TRBJ1-6; TRBD1 matches 7 bases. From germline, CDR1 is MGHRA and CDR2 YSYEKL. The CDR3 length is 15 residues. CDR3 nucleotides: TGCGCCGGCAGCCAGCCGGGACAGATTAATTCACCCCTCCACTTT. It codes for CAGSQPGQINSPLHF.

This clonotype was recorded a few times. V is TRBV7-2 and J is TRBJ2-2; no definite D call. Germline V gene lookup returns CDR1 SGHTA and CDR2 FQGNSA. The V and J ends lost 6 bases and 0 bases respectively, with 11 bases between them. The CDR3 totals 15 residues. As DNA, the CDR3 is TGTGCCAGCAGTTTTGTGGGTCCGAACACCGGGGAGCTGTTTTTT. Translating it yields CASSFVGPNTGELFF.

The chain uses TRBV2 and TRBJ2-7; D is uncertain. Trimming took 5 bases from V and 0 from J, leaving 8 bases between them. The CDR3 is made up of 13 amino acids. CDR1 is SNHLY and CDR2 is FYNNEI in the germline V gene. CDR3 sequence reads: CASSCDVSYEQYF. The CDR3 coding sequence is TGTGCCAGCAGTTGCGACGTCTCCTACGAGCAGTACTTC.

This chain joins TRBV6-6 and TRBJ2-5, with 7 bases that match TRBD1. CDR1 is MNHNY, CDR2 SVGAGI, per germline (reference sequence). The V gene end was trimmed by 6 bases and the J gene end by 4 bases; junction bases not matched to a gene: 8. CDR3 size: 14 residues. The DNA for the CDR3 is TGTGCCAGCAGCAGAACAGGGGCCTCAGAGACCCAGTACTTC. It yields the protein CASSRTGASETQYF.

This clonotype has a count of ten or more. The chain combines TRBV7-9 with TRBJ1-2; D unresolved. In germline, CDR1 is SEHNR, CDR2 FQNEAQ (reference sequence). The CDR3 is made up of 14 amino acids. V was trimmed by 5 bases and J by 4 bases, leaving 14 bases between them. This CDR3 is CASSTETDSYGYTF. The CDR3, as DNA: TGTGCCAGCAGCACGGAGACGGATAGCTATGGCTACACCTTC.

This chain connects TRBV10-3 to TRBJ2-6; weak D call: TRBD2 (6 bases). Trimming left V 2 bases short and J 2 bases short, with 7 bases between. The CDR3 loop spans 15 amino acids. Germline assignment: CDR1 ENHRY and CDR2 SYGVKD. CDR3 DNA sequence: TGTGCCATCAGTGAGGGGGGGACTGGGGCCAACGTCCTGACTTTC. Its translation is CAISEGGTGANVLTF.